These 17 T cell receptor beta chains were sequenced from one sample in a study of blood T cell repertoires in COVID-19. Sequencing was performed with immunoSEQ multiplex PCR; in TCRdb, only in-frame clones are kept and a portion is missing. The table shows approximately 200,000 clones, with 75% to 90% occurring only once. Input material: PBMCs or T cells enriched from blood (not recorded which). All receptors derive from a woman aged 18-29 years in a cohort exposed to, infected with or recovered from COVID-19 (not recorded which).

V and J are TRBV7-9 and TRBJ1-6; no reliable D call. Trimming pared 0 bases from V and 6 bases from J, leaving 6 bases between. This CDR3 region has 14 residues. The germline V gene encodes CDR1 SEHNR and CDR2 FQNEAQ (reference sequence). The CDR3 reads CASSLAGSNSPLHF. In nucleotides, the CDR3 is TGTGCCAGCAGCTTAGCAGGGAGTAATTCACCCCTCCACTTT.

The chain couples TRBV24-1 to TRBJ2-1; TRBD2 is a possible D gene (5 bases). Trimming left V 0 bases short and J 12 bases short, with 17 bases between. Germline V gene data show CDR1 as KGHDR and CDR2 as SFDVKD. CDR3 size: 15 residues. CDR3 sequence (DNA): TGTGCCACCAGTGATTTGGGACTCTCAAGTTTTGGGCAGTTCTTC. It specifies CATSDLGLSSFGQFF.

The chain employs TRBV2 and TRBJ2-1; TRBD2 aligns across 10 bases. V was clipped by 4 bases and J by 3 bases; unmatched bases: 3. Germline CDR1 is SNHLY and CDR2 is FYNNEI. CDR3 size: 15 residues. CDR3 sequence reads: CASSVSSGGYNEQFF. Here the CDR3 DNA reads TGTGCCAGCAGTGTTTCTAGCGGGGGCTACAATGAGCAGTTCTTC.

Many counts were recorded for this clone. The chain carries TRBV6-4 and TRBJ2-2, with 9 bases aligning to TRBD2. Germline V gene lookup returns CDR1 MRHNA and CDR2 SNTAGT. The J segment lost 4 bases and the V segment lost 3 bases, leaving 3 bases of the junction unmatched. The CDR3 length is 15 residues. CDR3 loop: CASSERGGGTGELFF. In nucleotides, the CDR3 is TGTGCCAGCAGTGAGCGGGGGGGCGGCACCGGGGAGCTGTTTTTT.

The chain links TRBV18 to TRBJ1-6; 7 bases map to TRBD1. The germline V gene has CDR1 KGHSH and CDR2 LQKENI. Losses at the gene ends were 2 bases for V and 10 bases for J; bases not matched to a gene: 8. The CDR3 is 15 amino acids. In nucleotides, the CDR3 is TGTGCCAGCTCACCAAGTACAGGGGAGGTCTCACCCCTCCACTTT. Translating it yields CASSPSTGEVSPLHF.

In its sample, this clone was seen once. The V call is TRBV2, the J call TRBJ1-6; D call uncertain. Germline V CDR1 and CDR2: SNHLY, FYNNEI. The CDR3 sequence is 13 residues long. The V and J ends lost 6 bases and 9 bases respectively, with 12 bases between them. CDR3 in DNA: TGTGCCAGCAGAGGACTGCCTGGTTCACCCCTCCACTTT. It is translated as CASRGLPGSPLHF.

DNA for the CDR3: TGTGCCAGCAGTTCACCGGACAGGCGTGAAAAACTGTTTTTT. The encoded protein is CASSSPDRREKLFF. The chain has TRBV7-6 and TRBJ1-4, with 7 positions matching TRBD1. Looked up from germline, CDR1 is SGHVS and CDR2 is FNYEAQ. V lost 6 bases to trimming and J lost 7 bases; unmatched junction nucleotides: 8. The CDR3 runs 14 residues.

The V gene is TRBV29-1, the J gene TRBJ1-2; D is perhaps TRBD1 (5 bases). V shed 6 bases and J shed 4 bases, with 12 bases lying between them. CDR1 SQVTM and CDR2 ANQGSEA come from the germline V gene. The CDR3 covers 12 residues. This CDR3 reads CSVRVGGYGYTF. CDR3 DNA: TGCAGCGTAAGGGTGGGGGGCTATGGCTACACCTTC.

The V gene is TRBV28, the J gene TRBJ2-7; 7 nucleotides line up with TRBD2. J gave up 2 bases and V 7 bases, and 2 bases lay outside the gene matches. This CDR3 is 12 amino acids long. Germline V gives CDR1 MDHEN, CDR2 SYDVKM. This CDR3 is CASTSGTYEQYF. CDR3 in DNA: TGTGCCAGCACGAGCGGGACCTACGAGCAGTACTTC.

The V call is TRBV19, the J call TRBJ1-1; D is undetermined. Germline values: CDR1 LNHDA, CDR2 SQIVND (reference sequence). The CDR3 is 11 residues long. Trimming cost V 5 bases and J 5 bases, with 6 bases left between them. This CDR3 reads CASSRGTEAFF. In DNA form, the CDR3 reads TGTGCCAGTAGTCGGGGAACTGAAGCTTTCTTT.

The CDR3 reads CASSLGADANTGELFF. The CDR3 DNA follows: TGTGCCAGCAGCTTAGGGGCAGACGCGAACACCGGGGAGCTGTTTTTT. The chain carries TRBV7-9 and TRBJ2-2, with unresolved D. Trimming took off 1 base at V and 0 bases at J, with 9 bases between the two ends. This CDR3 region has 16 residues. Germline CDR1 is SEHNR and CDR2 is FQNEAQ (reference sequence).

The chain employs TRBV12-3 or TRBV12-4 and TRBJ1-1, with D tentatively TRBD1 (6 bases). With 6 bases removed from V and 5 bases from J, the gap between germline ends came to 13 bases. The CDR3 consists of 13 residues. In DNA, the CDR3 is TGTGCCAGCAGCCCGATCCAGGGGACTGAAGCTTTCTTT. It yields the protein CASSPIQGTEAFF.

The V and J genes are TRBV4-1 and TRBJ2-7; no clear D gene. Looked up from germline, CDR1 is MGHRA and CDR2 is YSYEKL. V shed 6 bases and J shed 3 bases, with 12 bases lying between them. The CDR3 runs to 13 residues. CDR3 sequence: CASSVDSSYEQYF. The CDR3 DNA is TGCGCCAGCAGTGTCGATAGCAGCTACGAGCAGTACTTC.

The chain joins TRBV29-1 to TRBJ2-2, with 9 bases lining up with TRBD2. Germline CDR1 reads SQVTM; CDR2 reads ANQGSEA. This CDR3 comprises 14 residues. CDR3 sequence: CSVVSGSSAGELFF. The CDR3 DNA sequence: TGCAGTGTCGTTAGCGGGAGTTCGGCCGGGGAGCTGTTTTTT.

With regard to this clone: Distinct nucleotide sequences in the sample also encode this CDR3. The chain has TRBV12-3 or TRBV12-4 and TRBJ2-1, with 9 positions matching TRBD2. The J segment lost 9 bases and the V segment lost 3 bases, leaving 3 bases of the junction unmatched. There are 13 residues in the CDR3. The CDR3 reads CASSLAGGFEQFF. CDR3 sequence (DNA): TGTGCCAGCAGTTTGGCGGGAGGGTTTGAGCAGTTCTTC.

The rearrangement links TRBV29-1 to TRBJ2-5; unclear D gene. CDR3 length: 14 amino acids. CDR1 is SQVTM, CDR2 ANQGSEA, per germline. Trimming removed 3 bases from V and 6 bases from J, with 17 bases in between. The CDR3 loop is CSVDSGVAWKTQYF. CDR3 nucleotides: TGCAGCGTTGATTCAGGCGTGGCGTGGAAGACCCAGTACTTC.

The chain combines TRBV2 with TRBJ1-1; D remains unclear. This CDR3 spans 14 amino acids. Germline V gene lookup returns CDR1 SNHLY and CDR2 FYNNEI. Trimming removed 4 bases at V and 0 bases at J, with 9 bases between. CDR3 sequence (DNA): TGTGCCAGCAGTGTGAGACAAATGAACACTGAAGCTTTCTTT. It codes for CASSVRQMNTEAFF.